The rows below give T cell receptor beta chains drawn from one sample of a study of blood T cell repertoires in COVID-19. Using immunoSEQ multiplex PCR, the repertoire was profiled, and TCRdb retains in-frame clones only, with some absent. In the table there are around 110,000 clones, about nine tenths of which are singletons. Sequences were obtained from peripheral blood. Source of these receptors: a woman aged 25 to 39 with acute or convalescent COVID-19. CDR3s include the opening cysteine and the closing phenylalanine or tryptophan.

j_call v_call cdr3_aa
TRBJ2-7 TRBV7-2 CASSLYEGGAYEQYF
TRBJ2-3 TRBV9 CASSVVGAGGDTQYF
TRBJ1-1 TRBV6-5 CASSSGTTNTEAFF
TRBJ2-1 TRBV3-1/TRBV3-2 CASSPTGLARDNEQFF
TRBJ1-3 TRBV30 CAWRDPPGRGNTIYF
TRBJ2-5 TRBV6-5 CASSSLGGGGKETQYF
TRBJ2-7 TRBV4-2 CASSQTSGSHEQYF
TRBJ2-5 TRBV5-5 CASSRASPQETQYF
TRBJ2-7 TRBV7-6 CASSLEGQGYYEQYF
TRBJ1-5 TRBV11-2 CASSLEAPNQPQHF
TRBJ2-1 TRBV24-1 CATSDKGTTYNEQFF
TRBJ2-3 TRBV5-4 CASSWTSGGGSTDTQYF
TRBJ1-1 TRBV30 CAFEAGYSNTEAFF
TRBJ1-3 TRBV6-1 CASREGTVSSGNTIYF
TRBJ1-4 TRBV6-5 CASSYGVGSREKLFF
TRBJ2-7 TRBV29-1 CSVIRGDRTYEQYF
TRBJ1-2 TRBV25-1 CASSVTGAHGYTF
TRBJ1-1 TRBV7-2 CASSPIPGARAEAFF
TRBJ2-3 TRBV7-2 CASSLATSKGRSTDTQYF
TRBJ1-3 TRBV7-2 CASSLDSSDSGNTIYF
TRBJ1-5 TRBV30 CAWTRVGRNQPQHF
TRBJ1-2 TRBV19 CASSIAGWDGYTF
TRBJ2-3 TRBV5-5 CASSFLPSSTDTQYF
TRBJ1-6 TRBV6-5 CASSQDSGNSPLHF
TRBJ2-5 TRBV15 CATRDWLGTQYF
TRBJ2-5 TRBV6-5 CASNTGLDGETQYF
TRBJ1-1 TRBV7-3 CASSLNGLNTEAFF
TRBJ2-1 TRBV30 CAWSPTPAGDNEQFF
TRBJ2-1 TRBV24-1 CATSDPARYLTRQFF
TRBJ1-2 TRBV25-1 CASSEYFEGGQGHGYTF
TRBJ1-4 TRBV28 CASSPPGLVHEKLFF
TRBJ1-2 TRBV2 CASSPRTGHYGYTF
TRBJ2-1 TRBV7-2 CASSLAWRGFNEQFF
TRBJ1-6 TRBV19 CASSRGDGVSPLHF
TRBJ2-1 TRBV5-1 CASSSLAGSSYNEQFF
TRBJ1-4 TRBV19 CASSTGTGYKTEKLFF
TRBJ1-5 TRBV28 CASSFLGGSGNQPQHF
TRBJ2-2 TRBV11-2 CASSSHSDTGELFF
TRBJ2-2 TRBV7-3 CASSLGAGGELFF
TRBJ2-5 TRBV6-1 CASSEGWGQTQETQYF
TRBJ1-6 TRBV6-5 CASSLGQHNSPLHF
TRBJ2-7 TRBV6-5 CASSRTGDISYEQYF
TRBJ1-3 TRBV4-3 CASSQDYAGPGNTIYF
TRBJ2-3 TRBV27 CASRTNTDTQYF
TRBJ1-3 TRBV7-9 CASSPTGFLGNTIYF
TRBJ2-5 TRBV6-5 CASSPTAGAQETQYF
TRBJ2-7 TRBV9 CASSPGQGPYEQYF
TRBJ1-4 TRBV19 CASSLDRGEKLFF
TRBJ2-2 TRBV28 CASSYPTRVKNTGELFF
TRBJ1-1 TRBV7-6 CASSRWPRTEAFF
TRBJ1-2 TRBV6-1 CASSEQGAGYGYTF